The 23 T cell receptor beta chains in this list originate from one sample, sequenced in a study of T cell responses to AZD1222 COVID-19 vaccine. Sequencing was performed with immunoSEQ multiplex PCR; in TCRdb, only in-frame clones are kept and a portion is missing. The table has about 110,000 clones, 70% to 90% seen once. The specimen was peripheral blood, collected 28 days after the second AZD1222 dose. Source of these receptors: an adult who received the AZD1222 COVID-19 vaccine.

This chain uses TRBV9 with TRBJ1-2; 8 nucleotides align to TRBD1. Trimming at V came to 3 bases and at J to 2 bases, leaving 6 bases not matched to a gene. The CDR3 loop spans 15 amino acids. Germline CDR1 SGDLS, CDR2 YYNGEE. The CDR3, as DNA: TGTGCCAGCAGCGCAAGACAGGGGACCAACTATGGCTACACCTTC. Translating gives CASSARQGTNYGYTF.

V is TRBV15 and J is TRBJ2-7; a possible D gene is TRBD2 (6 bases). Germline CDR1 and CDR2: LNHNV and YYDKDF (reference sequence). Trimming stripped 1 base from V and 0 bases from J, with 10 bases between. The CDR3 runs 15 residues. CDR3 bases: TGTGCCACCAGCAGAGGTGGGACTGGCTCCTACGAGCAGTACTTC. This codes for CATSRGGTGSYEQYF.

V gene TRBV4-1 combines with J gene TRBJ1-3; TRBD1 matches at 9 bases. In germline, CDR1 is MGHRA, CDR2 YSYEKL. V was pared by 0 bases and J by 7 bases, with 1 base of the junction left unmatched. The CDR3 totals 14 residues. The CDR3 loop is CASSQEGQGNTIYF. CDR3 DNA sequence: TGCGCCAGCAGCCAAGAAGGACAGGGGAACACCATATATTTT.

The rearrangement links TRBV7-8 to TRBJ1-5; D gene uncertain. This CDR3 has 15 amino acids. Trimming pared 0 bases from V and 0 bases from J, leaving 6 bases between. Germline CDR1 and CDR2: SGHVS and FQNEAQ. This CDR3 reads CASSLAPDSNQPQHF. CDR3 bases: TGTGCCAGCAGCTTAGCGCCGGATAGCAATCAGCCCCAGCATTTT.

For this clone: At the DNA level, this CDR3 is encoded by other sequences in the same sample as well. The V gene is TRBV3-1 (or the pseudogene TRBV3-2), the J gene TRBJ1-2, with D tentatively TRBD1 (5 bases). The CDR3 covers 13 residues. Germline V lookup: CDR1 LGHDT, CDR2 YNNKEL (reference sequence). V lost 1 base and J 7 bases, leaving 10 bases between the germline ends. Written as DNA, the CDR3 is TGTGCCAGCAGCCAAGTCCAGGGTAGTGGCTACACCTTC. Its translation: CASSQVQGSGYTF.

This rearrangement joins TRBV6-4 to TRBJ2-1; TRBD1 matches at 7 bases. With V trimmed by 8 bases and J by 4 bases, 5 bases remained unmatched. In germline, CDR1 is MRHNA, CDR2 SNTAGT. The CDR3 spans 13 residues. CDR3 in amino acids: CASQGGEYNEQFF. CDR3 sequence (DNA): TGTGCCAGCCAAGGGGGCGAATACAATGAGCAGTTCTTC.

The chain employs TRBV3-1 (or the pseudogene TRBV3-2) and TRBJ1-1; D is unclear. The V and J ends lost 4 bases and 0 bases respectively, with 6 bases between them. Germline loops: CDR1 LGHDT, CDR2 YNNKEL (reference sequence). This CDR3 contains 13 residues. The CDR3 region has the DNA TGTGCCAGCAGCCTACGGGTGAACACTGAAGCTTTCTTT. It codes for CASSLRVNTEAFF.

The CDR3 region has the DNA TGTGCCAGCCAGTCATTAGCGGGAGGGTCGAATGAGCAGTTCTTC. It codes for CASQSLAGGSNEQFF. The rearrangement uses TRBV6-4 and TRBJ2-1, with 11 bases lining up with TRBD2. This CDR3 region has 15 residues. With V trimmed by 8 bases and J by 7 bases, 10 bases remained unmatched. Per germline, CDR1 MRHNA and CDR2 SNTAGT.

The rearrangement joins TRBV30 to TRBJ1-1; D remains unclear. Trimming took 4 bases from V and 1 from J, leaving 10 bases between them. This CDR3 spans 13 amino acids. Germline V gene data show CDR1 as GTSNPN and CDR2 as SVGIG (reference sequence). The CDR3 coding sequence is TGTGCCTGGAAGTGGCAGGAGAACACTGAAGCTTTCTTT. Translation gives CAWKWQENTEAFF.

The chain employs TRBV2 and TRBJ1-4; the match to TRBD1 covers 7 bases. The CDR3 consists of 17 residues. V trimming: 2 bases; J trimming: 0 bases; junction bases outside the gene matches: 6. Germline-derived CDR1 and CDR2 are SNHLY and FYNNEI. As DNA, the CDR3 is TGTGCCAGCAGTGAATGGGACAGCTCATCAACTAATGAAAAACTGTTTTTT. Protein product: CASSEWDSSSTNEKLFF.

The chain carries TRBV19 and TRBJ2-7, with 9 bases matching TRBD2. From germline, CDR1 is LNHDA and CDR2 SQIVND (reference sequence). The CDR3 consists of 14 residues. The trim removed 5 bases at V and 0 bases at J, leaving 2 bases unmatched. The CDR3 protein is CASSWTSASYEQYF. CDR3 sequence (DNA): TGTGCCAGTAGTTGGACTAGCGCCTCCTACGAGCAGTACTTC.

The V call is TRBV4-3, the J call TRBJ2-3; D gene unclear. Germline-derived CDR1 and CDR2 are LGHNA and YSLEER. Trimming took 0 bases from V and 0 from J, leaving 10 bases between them. The CDR3 covers 16 residues. The chain's CDR3 is CASSQDPVSSTDTQYF. The CDR3 nucleotides are TGCGCCAGCAGCCAAGACCCTGTTTCCAGCACAGATACGCAGTATTTT.

This sequence joins TRBV28 and TRBJ1-3; 9 nucleotides agree with TRBD1. Per the germline V gene, CDR1 is MDHEN and CDR2 is SYDVKM. This CDR3 has 18 residues. With V trimmed by 4 bases and J by 1 base, 11 bases remained unmatched. CDR3 DNA sequence: TGTGCCAGCAGTTCTTATGGGGGGACAGGGTATTCTGGAAACACCATATATTTT. Its protein is CASSSYGGTGYSGNTIYF.

The chain combines TRBV28 with TRBJ2-5, with unresolved D. In germline, CDR1 is MDHEN, CDR2 SYDVKM. CDR3 length: 9 amino acids. Trimming pared 2 bases from V and 14 bases from J, leaving 6 bases between. The CDR3 protein is CASSLRSYF. The CDR3 DNA follows: TGTGCCAGCAGTTTACGATCTTACTTC.

The V call is TRBV11-2, the J call TRBJ2-3; 9 nucleotides align to TRBD2. V was clipped by 2 bases and J by 0 bases; unmatched bases: 3. Germline V gives CDR1 SGHAT, CDR2 FQNNGV. The CDR3 runs 16 residues. CDR3: CASSLPTSGSTDTQYF. In DNA form, the CDR3 reads TGTGCCAGCAGCTTACCCACTAGCGGGAGCACAGATACGCAGTATTTT. Full variable domain (outside the CDR3, taken from reference TRBV11-2 and TRBJ2-3): EAGVAQSPRYKIIEKRQSVAFWCNPISGHATLYWYQQILGQGPKLLIQFQNNGVVDDSQLPKDRFSAERLKGVDSTLKIQPAKLEDSAVYLCASSLPTSGSTDTQYFGPGTRLTVL.

This chain links TRBV7-6 with TRBJ1-2, with a possible D match to TRBD1 (5 bases). The length of the CDR3 is 15 residues. V lost 0 bases and J lost 14, with 22 bases in between. Germline loops: CDR1 SGHVS, CDR2 FNYEAQ. The CDR3 region has the DNA TGTGCCAGCAGCTTAGCCCCCGGGGCGGATCGGTCTTGGACCTTC. Residues: CASSLAPGADRSWTF.

J is TRBJ2-3 and V is TRBV6-2 or TRBV6-3; possibly TRBD1 for D (6 bases). This CDR3 has 16 amino acids. The germline CDR1 and CDR2 sequences are MNHEY and SVGEGT. The V gene lost 6 bases and the J gene lost 0 bases, with 16 bases spanning the gap. The CDR3 sequence: CASSPGQPPSTDTQYF. The DNA for the CDR3 is TGTGCCAGCAGCCCCGGACAGCCTCCTAGCACAGATACGCAGTATTTT.

This clone was picked up a small number of times. The CDR3, as DNA: TGCGCCAGCAGGCGGGACCTAAACTCTGGGGCCAACGTCCTGACTTTC. The encoded protein is CASRRDLNSGANVLTF. The rearrangement joins TRBV5-1 to TRBJ2-6, with a weak D call TRBD2 (6 bases). CDR1 and CDR2 (germline): SGHRS, YFSETQ. V was shortened by 5 bases and J by 0 bases, with 12 bases between the two germline ends. The CDR3 sequence is 16 residues long.

The rearrangement joins TRBV21-1 to TRBJ1-3; the DNA was not used to check the table's D call, TRBD1. TRBV21-1 is tagged as a pseudogene. The CDR3 covers 14 residues. CDR3: CASSTGSSGNTIYF. The CDR3 nucleotides read TGTGCCAGCTCGACAGGGAGCTCTGGAAACACCATATATTTT.

This clone was detected only once. The V gene is TRBV10-3, the J gene TRBJ2-2, with TRBD2 matching over 10 bases. Losses at the gene ends were 6 bases for V and 0 bases for J; bases not matched to a gene: 4. The CDR3 covers 16 residues. CDR1 ENHRY and CDR2 SYGVKD come from the germline V gene. The CDR3 nucleotides are TGTGCCATCAGACTAGCGGGAAAAACGAACACCGGGGAGCTGTTTTTT. This sequence encodes CAIRLAGKTNTGELFF.

The gene calls are TRBV5-1 and TRBJ2-7; D gene uncertain. Deletions cut 0 bases from V and 3 bases from J, with 7 bases between. The CDR3 totals 13 residues. Germline V gene lookup returns CDR1 SGHRS and CDR2 YFSETQ. The chain's CDR3 is CASSLASGYEQYF. CDR3 DNA sequence: TGCGCCAGCAGCTTGGCCTCGGGCTACGAGCAGTACTTC.

The chain combines TRBV27 with TRBJ2-5; 8 nucleotides align to TRBD2. The CDR3 is 13 residues long. The junction had 5 bases not matched to a gene; V was cut back by 6 bases and J by 5 bases. Germline V gene lookup returns CDR1 MNHEY and CDR2 SMNVEV (reference sequence). CDR3: CASSREGRETQYF. The DNA for the CDR3 is TGTGCCAGCAGCCGGGAGGGCCGTGAGACCCAGTACTTC.

The chain combines TRBV6-5 with TRBJ2-7, with D maybe TRBD2 (6 bases). V lost 7 bases to trimming and J lost 0 bases, with 13 bases between them. Germline values: CDR1 MNHEY, CDR2 SVGAGI. The length of the CDR3 is 14 residues. The CDR3 DNA follows: TGTGCCAGCACTAAGTTGGGGGGCTCCTACGAGCAGTACTTC. Translation: CASTKLGGSYEQYF.